Listed below are T cell receptor beta chains from one sample, sequenced in a study of neurological immune-mediated disorders. TCRdb independently ran MiXCR on the 5' RACE reads; one entry per CDR3 protein. Of approximately 30,000 distinct CDR3 sequences in the sample, around 15% are singletons; the top ten hold roughly a quarter. The sequencing sample was made of PBMCs. These receptors were obtained from a man in his 70s in good health. The CDR3 runs from the conserved cysteine through the conserved F or W. A D gene is named only where the DNA matches it firmly. The size entry is marked missing in some rows and otherwise reads once, few, many or a size class.

v_gene	j_gene	abundance	d_gene	CDR3aa	CDR3nt
TRBV7-2	TRBJ2-7	many	TRBD1	CASSLMGTGMPYEQYF	TGTGCCAGCAGCTTAATGGGGACAGGGATGCCCTACGAGCAGTACTTC
TRBV7-2	TRBJ2-1	many	.	CASSLVAVSSYNEQFF	TGTGCCAGCAGCTTAGTCGCGGTGAGCTCCTACAATGAGCAGTTCTTC
TRBV7-2	TRBJ2-2	many	.	CASNLRGNTGELFF	TGTGCCAGCAACCTACGGGGGAACACCGGGGAGCTGTTTTTT
TRBV20-1	TRBJ2-3	many	.	CSARDTLTDTQYF	TGCAGTGCCCGGGACACCCTCACAGATACGCAGTATTTT
TRBV2	TRBJ2-7	.	.	CARGRERVDEQYF	TGTGCCAGAGGCAGGGAAAGGGTGGACGAGCAGTACTTC
TRBV20-1	TRBJ1-4	.	TRBD1	CSAYGQGEKLFF	TGCAGTGCTTACGGACAGGGCGAAAAACTGTTTTTT
TRBV5-1	TRBJ2-3	many	TRBD2	CASSLVLAGADTQYF	TGCGCCAGCAGCTTGGTGCTAGCGGGGGCAGATACGCAGTATTTT
TRBV4-3	TRBJ2-3	.	.	CASSQGLRMVEDTQYF	TGCGCCAGCAGCCAAGGTTTGCGGATGGTGGAAGATACTCAGTATTTT
TRBV5-1	TRBJ1-2	many	.	CASSLDFGSYGYTF	TGCGCCAGCAGCTTGGATTTTGGATCCTATGGCTACACCTTC
TRBV28	TRBJ2-2	many	TRBD2	CASSLRRTSGGPSGELFF	TGTGCCAGCAGTTTACGCAGGACTAGCGGGGGGCCCTCCGGGGAGCTGTTTTTT